The 6 T cell receptor beta chains listed next were all sequenced from one sample in a study of T-cell memory formation after mild COVID-19. From the 5' RACE reads, TCRdb called clonotypes with MiXCR, one entry per CDR3 protein. This repertoire shows approximately 150,000 distinct CDR3 sequences, about 6.1% found once; its top ten account for approximately 2%. Sequenced material: PBMCs or a T cell subset sorted from them (not recorded which). The source of these receptors is an adult woman who had mild COVID-19 (a few samples of this study predate the infection). Cell type and time point are not known.

The V gene is TRBV5-4, the J gene TRBJ1-1; a weak D match, TRBD1 (5 bases). Germline V gives CDR1 SGHNT, CDR2 YYREEE (reference sequence). The CDR3 sequence is 13 residues long. With 5 bases removed from V and 5 bases from J, the gap between germline ends came to 13 bases. The DNA for the CDR3 is TGTGCCAGCAGACCTCCCGAGGGGACTGAAGCTTTCTTT. Its translation: CASRPPEGTEAFF.

This clonotype has ten or more counts. This chain joins TRBV24-1 and TRBJ2-3; a possible D gene is TRBD1 (6 bases). Germline lookup yields CDR1 KGHDR and CDR2 SFDVKD. V was trimmed by 5 bases and J by 2 bases, leaving 13 bases between them. The CDR3 sequence is 15 residues long. The CDR3 loop is CATSGNRVHTDTQYF. The CDR3 bases are TGTGCCACCAGTGGGAACAGGGTCCACACAGATACGCAGTATTTT.

This clonotype came up a few times. The J gene is TRBJ1-2, the V gene TRBV29-1, with D perhaps TRBD1 (5 bases). Trimming took 7 bases from V and 1 from J, leaving 13 bases between them. CDR3 length: 13 amino acids. Germline assignment: CDR1 SQVTM and CDR2 ANQGSEA. CDR3 in amino acids: CSAEGRNNYGYTF. The CDR3 nucleotides read TGCAGCGCCGAGGGACGGAATAACTATGGCTACACCTTC.

This chain links TRBV2 with TRBJ2-5; 7 bases align to TRBD1. V was pared by 5 bases and J by 1 base, with 10 bases of the junction left unmatched. CDR1 SNHLY and CDR2 FYNNEI come from the germline V gene. The CDR3 runs to 16 residues. CDR3 region: CASSQRLQGSQETQYF. CDR3 bases: TGTGCCAGCAGTCAGAGACTACAGGGGTCCCAAGAGACCCAGTACTTC. Together with reference TRBV2 and TRBJ2-5, the CDR3 gives the full variable domain: EPEVTQTPSHQVTQMGQEVILRCVPISNHLYFYWYRQILGQKVEFLVSFYNNEISEKSEIFDDQFSVERPDGSNFTLKIRSTKLEDSAMYFCASSQRLQGSQETQYFGPGTRLLVL.

This clonotype was counted only a few times. The V and J genes are TRBV6-1 and TRBJ1-1; D is ambiguous. The germline V and J ends were trimmed by 6 bases and 8 bases, with 13 bases remaining between them. The CDR3 has 12 residues. Germline CDR1 is MNHNS and CDR2 is SASEGT. The CDR3 nucleotides are TGTGCCAGCAGACCCGTTTCGGGGGAAGCTTTCTTT. It encodes CASRPVSGEAFF.

This clonotype was recorded many times. V usage is TRBV6-2 or TRBV6-3 and J usage is TRBJ2-7; tentatively, D is TRBD1 (5 bases). CDR3 length: 12 amino acids. V was clipped by 3 bases and J by 6 bases, with 9 bases between them. The germline V gene encodes CDR1 MNHEY and CDR2 SVGEGT. The CDR3 bases are TGTGCCAGCAGTTATGGACAAAGCGAGCAGTACTTC. Translated, it gives CASSYGQSEQYF.